This TCR beta chain was identified in a study of T cell clusters in autoimmune cytopenias. One tube held mixed TRB-A and TRB-B primer pools for touch-down PCR. Reprocessing the multiplex PCR reads, TCRdb reports a single entry for every CDR3 protein and omits DNA. Its clone listing holds 8,800 or so distinct CDR3 sequences. TRB amplification used 200 to 250 ng of peripheral blood genomic DNA. The CDR3 runs to 15 residues. Germline CDR1 KGHSH, CDR2 LQKENI. The J gene is TRBJ1-1, the V gene TRBV18; TCRdb indicates TRBD1, and absent DNA this call remains unverified. The sequencing input was peripheral blood. This clonotype originated in a human donor with an autoimmune cytopenia or autoimmune hepatitis (not recorded which). CDR3 sequence: CASSSGQNMNTEAFF.